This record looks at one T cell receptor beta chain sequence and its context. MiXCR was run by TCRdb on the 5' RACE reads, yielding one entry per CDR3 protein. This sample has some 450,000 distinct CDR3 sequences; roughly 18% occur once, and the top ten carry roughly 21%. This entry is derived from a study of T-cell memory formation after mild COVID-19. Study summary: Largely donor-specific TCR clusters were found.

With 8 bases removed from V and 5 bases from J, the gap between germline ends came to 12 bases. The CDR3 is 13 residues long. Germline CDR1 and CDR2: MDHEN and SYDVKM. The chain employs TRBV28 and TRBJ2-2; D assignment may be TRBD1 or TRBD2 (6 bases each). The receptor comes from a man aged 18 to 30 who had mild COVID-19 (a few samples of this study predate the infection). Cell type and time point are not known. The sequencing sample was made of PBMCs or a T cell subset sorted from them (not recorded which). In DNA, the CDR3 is TGTGCCAGCGTTTCGGGGGCGACCGGGGAGCTGTTTTTT. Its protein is CASVSGATGELFF.